The 32 T cell receptor beta chains presented below share a single source sample, sequenced in a study of CXCR3-negative and CXCR3-positive naive CD8 T cells. Notes on the study in general: Hydrophobicity was higher for TRB CDR3s found in CXCR3-positive naive cells than in CXCR3-negative naive cells.

These TCRs' antigens remain unknown. The authors prepared UMI-labeled TRB cDNA libraries by 5' RACE. Reprocessing the 5' RACE reads, TCRdb reports a single entry for every CDR3 protein and omits DNA. Its clone listing holds about 92,000 distinct CDR3 sequences. The sample comprised naive CXCR3+ CD8+ T cells from blood. Subset: CD45RO-CCR7+CD27+CD95- naive CD8+ T cells expressing CXCR3 (TNR3+). The receptors derive from a human donor in good health. Some clones in this sample may be carry-over from other donors' samples.

The chain has TRBV20-1 and TRBJ2-7. The germline V gene has CDR1 DFQATT and CDR2 SNEGSKA (reference sequence). This CDR3 is 14 amino acids long. The CDR3 here is CSASSFTSDYEQYF.

The chain employs TRBV6-4 and TRBJ1-1; checking the TCRdb D call of TRBD1 is not possible without DNA. CDR1 is MRHNA and CDR2 is SNTAGT in the germline V gene. The CDR3 runs to 15 residues. The CDR3: CASSDRPGTAGEAFF.

The genes are TRBV7-6 and TRBJ2-1; TCRdb names TRBD1, which stays unverified in the absence of DNA. The CDR3 sequence is 13 residues long. Germline V gene data show CDR1 as SGHVS and CDR2 as FNYEAQ. This CDR3 reads CASGTGAYNEQFF. Full variable domain (missing parts from reference TRBV7-6 and TRBJ2-1): GAGVSQSPRYKVTKRGQDVALRCDPISGHVSLYWYRQALGQGPEFLTYFNYEAQQDKSGLPNDRFSAERPEGSISTLTIQRTEQRDSAMYRCASGTGAYNEQFFGPGTRLTVL.

The chain joins TRBV12-3 or TRBV12-4 to TRBJ2-3. CDR3 length equals 15 residues. The CDR3 reads CASSSSDGRTDTQYF.

The genes are TRBV6-5 and TRBJ2-3; TCRdb outputs TRBD2, but without DNA this stays unchecked. The CDR3 is made up of 15 amino acids. Looked up from germline, CDR1 is MNHEY and CDR2 is SVGAGI. CDR3 residues: CASSRTSGGPDTQYF.

The V gene is TRBV28, the J gene TRBJ1-5; as DNA is missing, the TRBD1 call by TCRdb cannot be tested. Germline CDR1 and CDR2: MDHEN and SYDVKM. CDR3 size: 14 residues. This CDR3 reads CASSRTGLNQPQHF.

Here the CDR3 reads CASSVGDRTYGYTF. The chain has TRBV9 and TRBJ1-2. The germline V gene has CDR1 SGDLS and CDR2 YYNGEE. This CDR3 has 14 residues.

The V and J genes are TRBV10-2 and TRBJ1-5. There are 13 residues in the CDR3. CDR1 WSHSY and CDR2 SAAADI come from the germline V gene. CDR3 residues: CASSVSGNQPQHF.

The chain couples TRBV29-1 to TRBJ2-7; TCRdb lists TRBD1, though no DNA is available to test this call. Germline loops: CDR1 SQVTM, CDR2 ANQGSEA. The CDR3 runs to 13 residues. This chain's CDR3 is CSVRTGEAYEQYF.

The rearrangement links TRBV12-3 or TRBV12-4 to TRBJ2-7; without DNA, the TCRdb call of TRBD1 cannot be checked. The CDR3 is made up of 13 amino acids. The CDR3: CASSSGQVYEQYF.

The chain links TRBV20-1 to TRBJ2-2; TCRdb returns TRBD1, unconfirmable since there is no DNA. The CDR3 is 17 amino acids. CDR1 and CDR2 (germline): DFQATT, SNEGSKA (reference sequence). The CDR3: CSAREPGRPSNTGELFF.

The V gene is TRBV20-1, the J gene TRBJ2-2. Germline CDR1 reads DFQATT; CDR2 reads SNEGSKA (reference sequence). This CDR3 comprises 13 residues. CDR3 sequence: CSARSSNTGGLFF.

This chain joins TRBV12-3 or TRBV12-4 and TRBJ1-2; TCRdb's D call, TRBD1, is unchecked because there is no DNA. The CDR3 length is 14 residues. The CDR3 protein is CASSHGTGHYGYTF.

The chain recombines TRBV6-1 with TRBJ2-7; the TCRdb call, TRBD2, lacks DNA for checking. In germline, CDR1 is MNHNS, CDR2 SASEGT. The CDR3 covers 15 residues. The CDR3 sequence is CASSEPAGVVYEQYF.

This sequence joins TRBV7-2 and TRBJ2-7; TCRdb designates TRBD2, a call that cannot be tested without DNA. Germline CDR1 is SGHTA and CDR2 is FQGNSA. CDR3 length equals 13 residues. This CDR3 reads CASSSGLIYEQYF.

This chain links TRBV18 with TRBJ2-3; the TCRdb call, TRBD2, lacks DNA for checking. CDR1 KGHSH and CDR2 LQKENI come from the germline V gene. This CDR3 has 16 residues. The chain's CDR3 is CASSTSGGQSTDTQYF.

This chain links TRBV20-1 with TRBJ2-7. The CDR3 consists of 13 residues. Germline CDR1 and CDR2: DFQATT and SNEGSKA (reference sequence). This CDR3 is CSAREGRSYEQYF.

This rearrangement joins TRBV29-1 to TRBJ1-1; TCRdb proposes TRBD1, but this gene call is untestable without DNA. The germline V gene has CDR1 SQVTM and CDR2 ANQGSEA. The CDR3 has 12 residues. CDR3: CSVELWAGEAFF.

The CDR3 is CASSLVSAGPSYEQYF. The chain is built from TRBV28 and TRBJ2-7; TCRdb picks TRBD2, but there is no DNA to check that call. CDR3 length: 16 amino acids. Germline CDR1 reads MDHEN; CDR2 reads SYDVKM.

The chain uses TRBV6-5 and TRBJ1-1. This CDR3 has 11 residues. Germline lookup yields CDR1 MNHEY and CDR2 SVGAGI. The CDR3 is CASKENTEAFF.

The rearrangement links TRBV5-1 to TRBJ2-7; TCRdb reports TRBD1, a call that lacks DNA to check it against. The length of the CDR3 is 13 residues. The V gene's germline CDR1 is SGHRS and CDR2 YFSETQ. CDR3: CASSSKGTNEQYF.

The rearrangement links TRBV29-1 to TRBJ1-2; TCRdb's D gene call, TRBD1, goes unchecked for lack of DNA. Per germline, CDR1 SQVTM and CDR2 ANQGSEA. The CDR3 runs 12 residues. CDR3 protein: CSVDGQGNGYTF. The full variable domain, with the rest looked up from reference TRBV29-1 and TRBJ1-2, is SAVISQKPSRDICQRGTSLTIQCQVDSQVTMMFWYRQQPGQSLTLIATANQGSEATYESGFVIDKFPISRPNLTFSTLTVSNMSPEDSSIYLCSVDGQGNGYTFGSGTRLTVV.

The chain employs TRBV9 and TRBJ2-3; without DNA, the TCRdb call of TRBD2 cannot be checked. This CDR3 contains 15 residues. The germline gives CDR1 SGDLS, CDR2 YYNGEE. The CDR3 is CASSSGTIHTDTQYF. The whole variable domain, filled in from reference TRBV9 and TRBJ2-3, reads DSGVTQTPKHLITATGQRVTLRCSPRSGDLSVYWYQQSLDQGLQFLIQYYNGEERAKGNILERFSAQQFPDLHSELNLSSLELGDSALYFCASSSGTIHTDTQYFGPGTRLTVL.

The chain combines TRBV4-2 with TRBJ1-1; TCRdb indicates TRBD1, and absent DNA this call remains unverified. Germline loops: CDR1 LGHNA, CDR2 YNFKEQ. CDR3 length: 15 residues. This CDR3 reads CASSQVIGVNAEAFF.

The rearrangement uses TRBV5-1 and TRBJ1-1; TCRdb names TRBD1, which stays unverified in the absence of DNA. Germline CDR1 is SGHRS and CDR2 is YFSETQ. The CDR3 consists of 15 residues. CDR3 loop: CASRPLDRAGTEAFF.

V is TRBV5-1 and J is TRBJ1-1; checking the TCRdb D call of TRBD1 is not possible without DNA. This CDR3 region has 13 residues. Germline V lookup: CDR1 SGHRS, CDR2 YFSETQ. This chain's CDR3 is CASRHGTAIEAFF. Full variable domain (outside the CDR3, taken from reference TRBV5-1 and TRBJ1-1): KAGVTQTPRYLIKTRGQQVTLSCSPISGHRSVSWYQQTPGQGLQFLFEYFSETQRNKGNFPGRFSGRQFSNSRSEMNVSTLELGDSALYLCASRHGTAIEAFFGQGTRLTVV.

The rearrangement links TRBV5-1 to TRBJ2-7; TCRdb indicates TRBD1, and absent DNA this call remains unverified. Germline CDR1 and CDR2: SGHRS and YFSETQ. The CDR3 extends over 13 amino acids. The CDR3 spells CASTPDTGNEQYF.

The CDR3 here is CASSTFVGTAGMETQYF. The chain joins TRBV7-6 to TRBJ2-5; with no DNA, the TCRdb D assignment of TRBD1 cannot be verified. Germline V CDR1 and CDR2: SGHVS, FNYEAQ. The CDR3 has 17 residues.

V and J are TRBV12-3 or TRBV12-4 and TRBJ1-5. CDR3 size: 13 residues. The CDR3 region is CASSPQKNQPQHF.

V gene TRBV6-1 combines with J gene TRBJ2-3. The germline gives CDR1 MNHNS, CDR2 SASEGT. The CDR3 has 13 amino acids. CDR3 sequence: CASTESLAGAQYF.

This CDR3 is CASTQGAGANVLTF. The rearrangement uses TRBV25-1 and TRBJ2-6. Germline V gene lookup returns CDR1 MGHDK and CDR2 SYGVNS. This CDR3 has 14 residues. Looking up the rest from reference TRBV25-1 and TRBJ2-6 gives the full variable domain: EADIYQTPRYLVIGTGKKITLECSQTMGHDKMYWYQQDPGMELHLIHYSYGVNSTEKGDLSSESTVSRIRTEHFPLTLESARPSHTSQYLCASTQGAGANVLTFGAGSRLTVL.

The chain carries TRBV5-6 and TRBJ2-1. The CDR3 runs 15 residues. Germline V gives CDR1 SGHDT, CDR2 YYEEEE. CDR3 sequence reads: CASSPRLTAYNEQFF.